A single sample gave rise to the 32 T cell receptor beta chains below, sequenced in a study of blood T cells in healthy people across ages (dated by TCRdb to 2013 to 2016). Library creation used 5' RACE. The listed sequencing device is Illumina HiSeq 2500. A second PCR of roughly 7 to 11 cycles was run with a J-beta primer mix and a sample-barcoded 5' primer. Through fastp at Q25 and MiXCR, TCRdb rebuilt clones from the public reads, retaining in-frame beta chains. When rows share a CDR3 protein, they turn into one entry using the most common DNA and genes. Present in this sample are hundreds of thousands of distinct CDR3 sequences, under 80% of which were seen just once. The ten largest clones capture 25% to 30% of the sample. The specimen sequenced was blood. Receptors were obtained from a man aged 25 to 40 in good health.

The sample holds one count of this clonotype. The rearrangement uses TRBV7-8 and TRBJ1-1, with D maybe TRBD1 (5 bases). This CDR3 is built from 13 residues. Germline-derived CDR1 and CDR2 are SGHVS and FQNEAQ. The germline V and J ends were trimmed by 3 bases and 6 bases, with 11 bases remaining between them. This chain's CDR3 is CASSFGRDAEAFF. CDR3 bases: TGTGCCAGCAGCTTTGGCAGGGACGCTGAAGCTTTCTTT.

A few counts support this clonotype. V is TRBV9 and J is TRBJ2-7, with 8 bases matching TRBD1. This CDR3 is built from 16 residues. J gave up 2 bases and V 1 base, and 8 bases lay outside the gene matches. Germline V gives CDR1 SGDLS, CDR2 YYNGEE. CDR3: CASSVPTGQGPYEQYF. The CDR3 coding sequence is TGTGCCAGCAGCGTACCCACCGGACAGGGCCCCTACGAGCAGTACTTC.

The rearrangement joins TRBV5-5 to TRBJ1-2; D unclear. The V gene lost 4 bases and the J gene lost 0 bases, with 13 bases spanning the gap. The CDR3 covers 15 residues. Germline CDR1 reads SGHKS; CDR2 reads YYEKEE (reference sequence). The CDR3 region is CASSPFQATNYGYTF. CDR3 DNA: TGTGCCAGCAGCCCCTTTCAGGCTACTAACTATGGCTACACCTTC. The whole variable domain, remainder taken from reference TRBV5-5 and TRBJ1-2, is DAGVTQSPTHLIKTRGQQVTLRCSPISGHKSVSWYQQVLGQGPQFIFQYYEKEERGRGNFPDRFSARQFPNYSSELNVNALLLGDSALYLCASSPFQATNYGYTFGSGTRLTVV.

This chain uses TRBV12-3 or TRBV12-4 with TRBJ2-1; 9 bases are a match to TRBD2. V lost 2 bases to trimming and J lost 8 bases; unmatched junction nucleotides: 16. The CDR3 has 18 residues. The CDR3 sequence: CASSLRGSGRGGGDEQFF. The CDR3 nucleotides read TGTGCCAGCAGTTTAAGGGGTTCCGGGCGGGGGGGCGGCGATGAGCAGTTCTTC.

The CDR3 bases are TGTGCCAGCAGTTCCTCCGGGGCCAGGGGGGCAGATACGCAGTATTTT. Its translation is CASSSSGARGADTQYF. The genes are TRBV6-5 and TRBJ2-3; TRBD1 is a possible D gene (7 bases). The CDR3 has 16 residues. Trimming took off 4 bases at V and 4 bases at J, with 18 bases between the two ends. The germline V gene encodes CDR1 MNHEY and CDR2 SVGAGI.

V gene TRBV7-9 combines with J gene TRBJ2-1; 7 bases map to TRBD2. Unmatched junction bases numbered 8, after V lost 4 bases and J lost 5 bases. CDR1 is SEHNR and CDR2 is FQNEAQ in the germline V gene (reference sequence). This CDR3 region has 15 residues. CDR3 loop: CASSYGEGVNNEQFF. The CDR3 region has the DNA TGTGCCAGCAGCTACGGGGAGGGTGTGAACAATGAGCAGTTCTTC.

Points on this clonotype: A much more abundant neighbour one base away suggests this may be a read error. The DNA of the CDR3 is TGTGCCAGCGAGCACAATGAGCAGTTCTTC. Translating gives CASEHNEQFF. This chain links TRBV6-6 with TRBJ2-1; D unresolved. Germline CDR1 is MNHNY and CDR2 is SVGAGI (reference sequence). This CDR3 comprises 10 residues. Trimming removed 8 bases at V and 5 bases at J, with 4 bases between.

There are a few counts of this clonotype. J is TRBJ2-7 and V is TRBV4-3; D is possibly TRBD2 (6 bases). The CDR3 spans 16 residues. Looked up from germline, CDR1 is LGHNA and CDR2 is YSLEER. The germline V and J ends were trimmed by 0 bases and 7 bases, with 19 bases remaining between them. For the CDR3, the DNA is TGCGCCAGCAGCCAAGATCCAGGACCCTGGGGGAGGGAGCAGTACTTC. Protein product: CASSQDPGPWGREQYF.

This chain connects TRBV20-1 to TRBJ2-3, with D tentatively TRBD2 (6 bases). The V end lost 5 bases, the J end lost 0 bases, and 12 bases lay between the germline ends. The CDR3 spans 14 residues. Germline CDR1 and CDR2: DFQATT and SNEGSKA (reference sequence). CDR3 in amino acids: CSAAGIPSTDTQYF. CDR3 DNA sequence: TGCAGTGCTGCGGGGATTCCCAGCACAGATACGCAGTATTTT.

The gene calls are TRBV10-3 and TRBJ2-3; D is uncertain. The CDR3 totals 15 residues. V gave up 6 bases and J gave up 0 bases, with 13 bases separating them. Per the germline V gene, CDR1 is ENHRY and CDR2 is SYGVKD. CDR3 DNA: TGTGCCATCAGCTCGGTAGGGCAGAGCACAGATACGCAGTATTTT. It codes for CAISSVGQSTDTQYF.

The chain recombines TRBV20-1 with TRBJ1-1; perhaps TRBD1 as D (6 bases). Germline CDR1 and CDR2: DFQATT and SNEGSKA (reference sequence). This CDR3 has 14 residues. V lost 2 bases and J 1 base, leaving 11 bases between the germline ends. The chain's CDR3 is CSARQDSRNTEAFF. For the CDR3, the DNA is TGCAGTGCTAGACAGGACAGCCGGAACACTGAAGCTTTCTTT.

V usage is TRBV20-1 and J usage is TRBJ1-1, with D possibly TRBD1 on 5 matching bases. V was pared by 2 bases and J by 4 bases, with 14 bases between. The CDR3 is 14 amino acids. Germline lookup yields CDR1 DFQATT and CDR2 SNEGSKA (reference sequence). CDR3 sequence (DNA): TGCAGTGCTAGATGGGGCGCCGGGGGCACTGAAGCTTTCTTT. This translates into CSARWGAGGTEAFF.

The chain couples TRBV12-3 or TRBV12-4 to TRBJ2-1; 8 bases match TRBD2. The trim removed 3 bases at V and 12 bases at J, leaving 13 bases unmatched. The CDR3 totals 15 residues. The CDR3 nucleotides read TGTGCCAGCAGTTTTAGTAGCGGGGTCACAGATACGCAGTTCTTC. Protein sequence: CASSFSSGVTDTQFF.

The chain is built from TRBV12-3 or TRBV12-4 and TRBJ1-4, with a possible D match to TRBD1 (5 bases). The length of the CDR3 is 15 residues. The germline V and J ends were trimmed by 6 bases and 7 bases, with 18 bases remaining between them. This CDR3 reads CASSSQIGQGEKLFF. CDR3 in DNA: TGTGCCAGCAGCTCACAGATAGGGCAGGGTGAAAAACTGTTTTTT.

The chain carries TRBV12-3 or TRBV12-4 and TRBJ1-5, with 12 bases that match TRBD1. The J segment lost 7 bases and the V segment lost 6 bases, leaving 7 bases of the junction unmatched. The CDR3 runs to 15 residues. The CDR3 coding sequence is TGTGCCAGCAGGGCCGGGACAGGGGGCGGGCAGCCCCAGCATTTT. Translation gives CASRAGTGGGQPQHF.

This chain connects TRBV7-9 to TRBJ1-1; D gene uncertain. Trimming shortened V by 11 bases and J by 0 bases, and 16 bases separated the two germline ends. CDR1 and CDR2 from the germline V gene are SEHNR and FQNEAQ (reference sequence). The CDR3 sequence is 14 residues long. The chain's CDR3 is CAVSAGTVNTEAFF. The CDR3 coding sequence is TGTGCCGTATCCGCCGGTACAGTGAACACTGAAGCTTTCTTT.

This clonotype was observed a handful of times. The rearrangement uses TRBV15 and TRBJ1-2; TRBD1 matches 7 bases. The germline gives CDR1 LNHNV, CDR2 YYDKDF (reference sequence). Trimming cost V 3 bases and J 8 bases; bases outside gene matches: 3. The CDR3 runs 12 residues. Here the CDR3 DNA reads TGTGCCACCAGCAGCAGGGGGATCGGCTACACCTTC. It codes for CATSSRGIGYTF.

The CDR3 region is CASSQEAPQRGPEETQYF. The CDR3 DNA reads as TGTGCCAGCAGCCAAGAAGCCCCTCAGCGGGGGCCGGAAGAGACCCAGTACTTC. The chain recombines TRBV3-1 with TRBJ2-5, with 8 positions matching TRBD2. CDR3 size: 18 residues. The germline gives CDR1 LGHDT, CDR2 YNNKEL (reference sequence). Trimming at V came to 0 bases and at J to 3 bases, leaving 12 bases not matched to a gene.

The gene calls are TRBV12-3 or TRBV12-4 and TRBJ2-1; 8 nucleotides align to TRBD2. The CDR3 extends over 20 amino acids. The junction had 18 bases not matched to a gene; V was cut back by 4 bases and J by 1 base. The CDR3 DNA sequence: TGTGCCAGCAGTTCCCCATTCGCTAGCGGGTACATGAGTTCCTACAATGAGCAGTTCTTC. This sequence encodes CASSSPFASGYMSSYNEQFF.

V and J are TRBV6-5 and TRBJ2-3; a possible D gene is TRBD2 (6 bases). The CDR3 contains 14 residues. Per the germline V gene, CDR1 is MNHEY and CDR2 is SVGAGI. V lost 7 bases and J 2 bases, leaving 13 bases between the germline ends. CDR3: CASNRLAYTDTQYF. The CDR3 nucleotides are TGTGCCAGCAACCGTCTAGCGTACACAGATACGCAGTATTTT.

The chain joins TRBV4-3 to TRBJ2-1; 11 bases match TRBD2. The trim removed 1 base at V and 5 bases at J, leaving 4 bases unmatched. Germline assignment: CDR1 LGHNA and CDR2 YSLEER. CDR3 length: 16 amino acids. The CDR3 bases are TGCGCCAGCAGCCAAGTAGCGGGGGGGCTAAACAATGAGCAGTTCTTC. Translated, it gives CASSQVAGGLNNEQFF.

This clonotype was recorded a few times. V is TRBV12-3 or TRBV12-4 and J is TRBJ2-7; the match to TRBD1 covers 7 bases. Trimming took 6 bases from V and 5 from J; bases not matched to a gene: 7. The CDR3 loop spans 13 amino acids. The CDR3 protein is CASRTTGDDEQYF. In DNA form, the CDR3 reads TGTGCCAGCAGGACTACAGGGGACGACGAGCAGTACTTC.

The chain has TRBV4-3 and TRBJ1-2, with no clear D. The CDR3 runs to 15 residues. The V gene lost 0 bases and the J gene lost 1 base, with 9 bases spanning the gap. In germline, CDR1 is LGHNA, CDR2 YSLEER. CDR3 bases: TGCGCCAGCAGCCAAGATTTTGTCCTTAACTATGGCTACACCTTC. This encodes CASSQDFVLNYGYTF.

The J gene is TRBJ2-7, the V gene TRBV29-1; no reliable D call. The length of the CDR3 is 11 residues. With 0 bases removed from V and 6 bases from J, the gap between germline ends came to 6 bases. Germline V CDR1 and CDR2: SQVTM, ANQGSEA. In DNA form, the CDR3 reads TGCAGCGTTGAAGATAAAATCGAGCAGTACTTC. It codes for CSVEDKIEQYF.

The CDR3 bases are TGTGCCAGCAGCCGTGGACACGGACCCTACGAGCAGTACTTC. It codes for CASSRGHGPYEQYF. The V call is TRBV3-1, the J call TRBJ2-7, with D perhaps matching TRBD1 (5 bases). CDR3 size: 14 residues. CDR1 and CDR2 (germline): LGHDT, YNNKEL (reference sequence). V lost 4 bases and J lost 2, with 12 bases in between.

This clonotype was counted only a few times. J is TRBJ2-7 and V is TRBV20-1, with 12 bases that match TRBD2. The CDR3 extends over 15 amino acids. Trimming cost V 5 bases and J 2 bases; bases outside gene matches: 7. Germline V CDR1 and CDR2: DFQATT, SNEGSKA (reference sequence). CDR3 bases: TGCAGTGCTGCGCCCGGACTAGCGGGGCCCTACGAGCAGTACTTC. It specifies CSAAPGLAGPYEQYF.

This clonotype was seen a few times. The rearrangement joins TRBV9 to TRBJ2-5; tentative D call: TRBD1 (5 bases). This CDR3 contains 13 residues. Germline lookup yields CDR1 SGDLS and CDR2 YYNGEE. V was pared by 3 bases and J by 3 bases, with 9 bases between. The CDR3 protein is CASSGGHEETQYF. CDR3 sequence (DNA): TGTGCCAGCAGCGGCGGACACGAAGAGACCCAGTACTTC.

The CDR3 coding sequence is TGTGCCAGCAGCTTAGGCTGGTCCTACGAGCAGTACTTC. Translating gives CASSLGWSYEQYF. This chain links TRBV11-2 with TRBJ2-4; no reliable D call. The J call could be wrong; TRBJ2-7 is a better fit for the DNA end. The CDR3 runs to 13 residues. Germline assignment: CDR1 SGHAT and CDR2 FQNNGV.

The chain carries TRBV6-2 or TRBV6-3 and TRBJ2-7, with D possibly matching TRBD2 (5 bases). CDR1 MNHEY and CDR2 SVGEGT come from the germline V gene. The V end lost 0 bases, the J end lost 5 bases, and 8 bases lay between the germline ends. The CDR3 consists of 13 residues. CDR3 nucleotide sequence: TGTGCCAGCAGTTACTCGTACGGGGACGAGCAGTACTTC. Translating gives CASSYSYGDEQYF.

The chain recombines TRBV7-3 with TRBJ2-3; D remains unclear. The germline CDR1 and CDR2 sequences are SGHTA and FQGTGA. CDR3 length equals 15 residues. The germline V and J ends were trimmed by 1 base and 2 bases, with 10 bases remaining between them. The CDR3 loop reads CASSLRAGPTDTQYF. The CDR3 DNA is TGTGCCAGCAGCTTAAGGGCAGGACCCACAGATACGCAGTATTTT.

The chain is built from TRBV19 and TRBJ1-1; no definite D call. V was shortened by 2 bases and J by 1 base, with 8 bases between the two germline ends. Germline-derived CDR1 and CDR2 are LNHDA and SQIVND (reference sequence). The CDR3 length is 14 residues. The CDR3 reads CASSIPRGNTEAFF. The CDR3 nucleotides read TGTGCCAGTAGTATACCACGAGGGAACACTGAAGCTTTCTTT.

J is TRBJ1-5 and V is TRBV9; TRBD1 matches 8 bases. CDR3 length: 13 residues. The V and J ends lost 9 bases and 7 bases, in that order; junction bases with no gene match: 9. Per the germline V gene, CDR1 is SGDLS and CDR2 is YYNGEE. CDR3 in DNA: TGTGCCATCCCTCCAGGGGGCTGGCAGCCCCAGCATTTT. This codes for CAIPPGGWQPQHF.